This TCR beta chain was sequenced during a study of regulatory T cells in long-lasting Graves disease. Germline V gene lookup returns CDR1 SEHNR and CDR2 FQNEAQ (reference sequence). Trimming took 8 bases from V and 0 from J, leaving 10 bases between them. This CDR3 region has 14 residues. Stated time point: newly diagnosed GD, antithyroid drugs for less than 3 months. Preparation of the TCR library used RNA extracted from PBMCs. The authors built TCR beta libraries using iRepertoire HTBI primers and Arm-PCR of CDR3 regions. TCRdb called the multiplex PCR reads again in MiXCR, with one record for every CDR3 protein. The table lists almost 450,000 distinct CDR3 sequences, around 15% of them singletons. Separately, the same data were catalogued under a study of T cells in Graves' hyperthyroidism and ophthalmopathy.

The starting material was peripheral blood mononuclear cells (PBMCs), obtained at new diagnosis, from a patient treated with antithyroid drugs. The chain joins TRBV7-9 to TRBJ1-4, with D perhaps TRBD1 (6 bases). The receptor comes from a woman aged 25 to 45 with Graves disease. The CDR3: CASGRTATNEKLFF. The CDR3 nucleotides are TGTGCCAGCGGCAGGACAGCAACTAATGAAAAACTGTTTTTT.